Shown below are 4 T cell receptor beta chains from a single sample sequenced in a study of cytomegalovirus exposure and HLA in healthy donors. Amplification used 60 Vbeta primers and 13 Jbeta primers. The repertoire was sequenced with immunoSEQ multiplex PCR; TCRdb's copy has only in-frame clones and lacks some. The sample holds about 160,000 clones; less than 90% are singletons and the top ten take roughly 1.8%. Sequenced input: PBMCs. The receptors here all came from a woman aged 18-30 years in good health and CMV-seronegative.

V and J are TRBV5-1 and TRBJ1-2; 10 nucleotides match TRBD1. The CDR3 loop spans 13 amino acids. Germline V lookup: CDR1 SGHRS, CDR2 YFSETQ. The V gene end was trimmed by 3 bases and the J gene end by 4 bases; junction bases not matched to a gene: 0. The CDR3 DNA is TGCGCCAGCAGCTGGACAGGGGGCTATGGCTACACCTTC. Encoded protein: CASSWTGGYGYTF. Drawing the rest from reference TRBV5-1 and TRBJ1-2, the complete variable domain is KAGVTQTPRYLIKTRGQQVTLSCSPISGHRSVSWYQQTPGQGLQFLFEYFSETQRNKGNFPGRFSGRQFSNSRSEMNVSTLELGDSALYLCASSWTGGYGYTFGSGTRLTVV.

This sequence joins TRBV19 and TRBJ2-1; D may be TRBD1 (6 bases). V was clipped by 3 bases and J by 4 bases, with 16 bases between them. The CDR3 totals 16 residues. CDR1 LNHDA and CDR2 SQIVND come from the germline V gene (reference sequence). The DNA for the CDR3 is TGTGCCAGTAGTATGACGACGAGGGGGATATACAATGAGCAGTTCTTC. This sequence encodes CASSMTTRGIYNEQFF.

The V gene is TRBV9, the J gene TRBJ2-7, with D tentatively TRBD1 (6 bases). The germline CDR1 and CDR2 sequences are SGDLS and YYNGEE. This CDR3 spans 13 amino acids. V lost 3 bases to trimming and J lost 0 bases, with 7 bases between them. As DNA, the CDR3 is TGTGCCAGCAGCGGGGACACCTCCTACGAGCAGTACTTC. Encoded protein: CASSGDTSYEQYF.

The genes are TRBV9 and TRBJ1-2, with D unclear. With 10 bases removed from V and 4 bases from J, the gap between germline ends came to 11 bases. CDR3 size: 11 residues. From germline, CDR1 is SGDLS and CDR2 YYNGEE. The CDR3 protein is CACGGPYGYTF. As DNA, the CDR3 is TGTGCCTGCGGAGGCCCCTATGGCTACACCTTC.